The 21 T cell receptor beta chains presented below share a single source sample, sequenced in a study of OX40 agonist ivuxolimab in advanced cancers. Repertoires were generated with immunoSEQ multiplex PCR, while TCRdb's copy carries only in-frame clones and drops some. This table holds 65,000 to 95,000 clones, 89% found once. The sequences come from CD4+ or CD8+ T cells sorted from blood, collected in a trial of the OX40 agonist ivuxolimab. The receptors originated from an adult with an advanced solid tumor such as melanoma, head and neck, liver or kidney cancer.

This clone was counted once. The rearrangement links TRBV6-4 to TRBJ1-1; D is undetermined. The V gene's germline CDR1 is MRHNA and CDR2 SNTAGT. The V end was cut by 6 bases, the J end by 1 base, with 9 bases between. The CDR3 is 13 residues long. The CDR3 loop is CASRDGPNTEAFF. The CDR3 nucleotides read TGTGCCAGCAGGGACGGTCCGAACACTGAAGCTTTCTTT.

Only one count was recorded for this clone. CDR3 region: CASSLDRGRAEPQHF. DNA for the CDR3: TGTGCCAGCAGCTTAGATCGGGGTAGGGCCGAGCCCCAGCATTTT. This chain links TRBV11-2 with TRBJ1-5; no reliable D call. Germline lookup yields CDR1 SGHAT and CDR2 FQNNGV. V dropped 0 bases and J dropped 8 bases, with 14 bases sitting between them. CDR3 size: 15 residues.

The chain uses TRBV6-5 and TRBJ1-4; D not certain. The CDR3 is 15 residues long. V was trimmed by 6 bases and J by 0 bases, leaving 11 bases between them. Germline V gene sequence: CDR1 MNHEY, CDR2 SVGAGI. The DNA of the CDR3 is TGTGCCAGCAGGACGCGTGGGGCAACTAATGAAAAACTGTTTTTT. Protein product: CASRTRGATNEKLFF.

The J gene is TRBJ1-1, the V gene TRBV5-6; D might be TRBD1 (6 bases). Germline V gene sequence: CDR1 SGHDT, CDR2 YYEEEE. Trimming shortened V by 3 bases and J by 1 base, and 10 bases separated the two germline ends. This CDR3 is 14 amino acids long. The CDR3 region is CASSSGHPNTEAFF. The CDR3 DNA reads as TGTGCCAGCAGCTCGGGACATCCGAACACTGAAGCTTTCTTT.

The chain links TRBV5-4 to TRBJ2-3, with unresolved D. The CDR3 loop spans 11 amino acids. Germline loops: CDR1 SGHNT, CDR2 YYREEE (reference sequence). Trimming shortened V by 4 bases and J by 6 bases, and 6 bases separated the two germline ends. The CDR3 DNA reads TGTGCCAGCAGCCTGTTGGATACGCAGTATTTT. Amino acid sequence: CASSLLDTQYF.

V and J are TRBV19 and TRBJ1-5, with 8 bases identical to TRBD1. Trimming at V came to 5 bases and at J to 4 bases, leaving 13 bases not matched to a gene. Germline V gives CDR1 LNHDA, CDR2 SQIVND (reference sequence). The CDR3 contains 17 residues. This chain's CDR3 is CASSSRQGSRGNQPQHF. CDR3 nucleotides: TGTGCCAGTAGTTCCCGACAGGGGTCCAGAGGAAATCAGCCCCAGCATTTT.

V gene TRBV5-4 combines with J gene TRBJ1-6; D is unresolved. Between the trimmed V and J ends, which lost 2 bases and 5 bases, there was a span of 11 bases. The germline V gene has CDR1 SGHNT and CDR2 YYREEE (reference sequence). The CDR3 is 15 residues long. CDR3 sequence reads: CASSFYQRDNSPLHF. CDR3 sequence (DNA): TGTGCCAGCAGCTTCTACCAGAGGGATAATTCACCCCTCCACTTT.

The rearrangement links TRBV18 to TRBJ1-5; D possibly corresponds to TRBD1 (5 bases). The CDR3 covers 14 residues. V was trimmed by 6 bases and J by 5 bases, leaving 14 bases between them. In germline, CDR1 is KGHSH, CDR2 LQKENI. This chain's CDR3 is CASSRSGGDQPQHF. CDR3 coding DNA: TGTGCCAGCTCCCGCTCCGGGGGGGATCAGCCCCAGCATTTT. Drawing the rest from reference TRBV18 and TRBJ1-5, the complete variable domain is NAGVMQNPRHLVRRRGQEARLRCSPMKGHSHVYWYRQLPEEGLKFMVYLQKENIIDESGMPKERFSAEFPKEGPSILRIQQVVRGDSAAYFCASSRSGGDQPQHFGDGTRLSIL.

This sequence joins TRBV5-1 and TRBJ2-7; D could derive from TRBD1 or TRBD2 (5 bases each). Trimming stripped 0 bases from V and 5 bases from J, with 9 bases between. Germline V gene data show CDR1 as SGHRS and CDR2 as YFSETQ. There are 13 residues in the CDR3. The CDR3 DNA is TGCGCCAGCAGCTTGGCAGGGACGCACGAGCAGTACTTC. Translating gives CASSLAGTHEQYF.

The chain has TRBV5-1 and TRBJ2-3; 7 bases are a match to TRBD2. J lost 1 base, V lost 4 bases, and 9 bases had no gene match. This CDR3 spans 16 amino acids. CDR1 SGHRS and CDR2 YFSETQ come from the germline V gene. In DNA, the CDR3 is TGCGCCAGCAGCCTTAGCGGGCGAGGTGGCACAGATACGCAGTATTTT. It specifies CASSLSGRGGTDTQYF.

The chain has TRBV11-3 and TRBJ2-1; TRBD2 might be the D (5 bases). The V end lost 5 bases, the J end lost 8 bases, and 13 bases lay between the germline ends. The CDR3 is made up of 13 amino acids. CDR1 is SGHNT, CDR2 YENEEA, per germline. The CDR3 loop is CASSLTLAYEQFF. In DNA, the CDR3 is TGTGCCAGCAGCCTTACCCTAGCCTATGAGCAGTTCTTC.

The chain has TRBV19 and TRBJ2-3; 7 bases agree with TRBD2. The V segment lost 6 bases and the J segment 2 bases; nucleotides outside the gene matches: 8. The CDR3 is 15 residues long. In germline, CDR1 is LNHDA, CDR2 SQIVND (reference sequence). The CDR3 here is CASRAPGLHTDTQYF. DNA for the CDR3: TGTGCCAGTAGGGCCCCGGGACTACACACAGATACGCAGTATTTT.

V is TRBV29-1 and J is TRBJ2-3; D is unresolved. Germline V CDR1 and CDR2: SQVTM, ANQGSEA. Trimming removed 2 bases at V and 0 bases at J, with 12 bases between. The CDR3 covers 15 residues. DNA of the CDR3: TGCAGCGTTGAAACGGCAGCTACTAGCACAGATACGCAGTATTTT. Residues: CSVETAATSTDTQYF.

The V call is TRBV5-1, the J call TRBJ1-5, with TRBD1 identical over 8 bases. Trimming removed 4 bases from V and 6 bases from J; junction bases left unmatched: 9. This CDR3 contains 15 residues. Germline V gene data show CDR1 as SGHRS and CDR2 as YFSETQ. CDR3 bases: TGCGCCAGCAGCCTGGAAGGACAGGGAAGTCAGCCCCAGCATTTT. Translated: CASSLEGQGSQPQHF. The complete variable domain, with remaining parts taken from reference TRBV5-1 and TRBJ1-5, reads KAGVTQTPRYLIKTRGQQVTLSCSPISGHRSVSWYQQTPGQGLQFLFEYFSETQRNKGNFPGRFSGRQFSNSRSEMNVSTLELGDSALYLCASSLEGQGSQPQHFGDGTRLSIL.

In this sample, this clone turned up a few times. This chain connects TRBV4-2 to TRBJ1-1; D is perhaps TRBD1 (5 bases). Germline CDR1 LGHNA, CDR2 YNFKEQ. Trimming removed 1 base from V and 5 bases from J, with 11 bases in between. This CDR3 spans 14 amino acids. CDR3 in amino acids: CASSQGPRGTEAFF. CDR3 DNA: TGTGCCAGCAGCCAAGGCCCGCGGGGGACTGAAGCTTTCTTT.

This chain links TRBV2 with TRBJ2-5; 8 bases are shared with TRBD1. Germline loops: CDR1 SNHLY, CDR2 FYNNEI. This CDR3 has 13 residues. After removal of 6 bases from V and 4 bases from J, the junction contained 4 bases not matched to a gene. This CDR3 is CASRATGGETQYF. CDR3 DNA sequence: TGTGCCAGCAGGGCAACAGGGGGAGAGACCCAGTACTTC.

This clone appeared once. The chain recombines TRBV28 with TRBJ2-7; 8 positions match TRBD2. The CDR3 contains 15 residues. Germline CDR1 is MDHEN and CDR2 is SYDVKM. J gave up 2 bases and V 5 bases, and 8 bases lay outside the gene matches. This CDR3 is CASSTSSSGPYEQYF. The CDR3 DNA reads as TGTGCCAGCAGTACCTCATCTAGCGGGCCCTACGAGCAGTACTTC. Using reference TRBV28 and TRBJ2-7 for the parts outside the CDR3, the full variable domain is DVKVTQSSRYLVKRTGEKVFLECVQDMDHENMFWYRQDPGLGLRLIYFSYDVKMKEKGDIPEGYSVSREKKERFSLILESASTNQTSMYLCASSTSSSGPYEQYFGPGTRLTVT.

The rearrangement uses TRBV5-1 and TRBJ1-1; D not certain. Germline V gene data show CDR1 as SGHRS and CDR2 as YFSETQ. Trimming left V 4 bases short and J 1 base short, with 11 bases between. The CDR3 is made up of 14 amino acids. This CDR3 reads CASSAEFGNTEAFF. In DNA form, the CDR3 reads TGCGCCAGCAGCGCGGAATTCGGGAACACTGAAGCTTTCTTT.

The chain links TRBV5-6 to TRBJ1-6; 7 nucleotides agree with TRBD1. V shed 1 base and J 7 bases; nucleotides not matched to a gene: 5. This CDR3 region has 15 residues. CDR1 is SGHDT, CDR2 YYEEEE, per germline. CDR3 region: CASSLITGVNSPLHF. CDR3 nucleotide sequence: TGTGCCAGCAGCTTGATAACAGGGGTAAATTCACCCCTCCACTTT.

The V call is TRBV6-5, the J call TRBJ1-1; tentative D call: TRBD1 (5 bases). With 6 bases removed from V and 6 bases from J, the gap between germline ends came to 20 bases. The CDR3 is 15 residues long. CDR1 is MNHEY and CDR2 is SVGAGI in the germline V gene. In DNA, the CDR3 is TGTGCCAGCAGCGTACCGGGGGGGTCTGTACCTGAAGCTTTCTTT. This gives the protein CASSVPGGSVPEAFF.

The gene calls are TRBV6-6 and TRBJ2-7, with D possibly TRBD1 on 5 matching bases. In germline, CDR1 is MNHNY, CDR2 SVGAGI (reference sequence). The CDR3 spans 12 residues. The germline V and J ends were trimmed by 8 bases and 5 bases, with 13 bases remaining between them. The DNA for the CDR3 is TGTGCCAGCGGTTCAGGGTCCCACGAGCAGTACTTC. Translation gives CASGSGSHEQYF.